These 8 T cell receptor beta chains were all obtained from the same sample, sequenced in a study of blood T cell repertoires in COVID-19. Sequencing was performed with immunoSEQ multiplex PCR; in TCRdb, only in-frame clones are kept and a portion is missing. Here the sample spans about 170,000 clones, just under 85% being singletons. The sample consisted of peripheral blood. The receptors stem from a woman of 80 years or more with COVID-19, enrolled during active disease.

This chain links TRBV19 with TRBJ1-4; the match to TRBD1 covers 10 bases. This CDR3 comprises 13 residues. Trimming took 3 bases from V and 8 from J; bases not matched to a gene: 0. Germline values: CDR1 LNHDA, CDR2 SQIVND (reference sequence). For the CDR3, the DNA is TGTGCCAGTAGTATGGGACAGGGGGAAAAACTGTTTTTT. Protein sequence: CASSMGQGEKLFF.

The chain employs TRBV5-1 and TRBJ2-7, with a tentative D call TRBD1 (7 bases). Germline CDR1 SGHRS, CDR2 YFSETQ. The V and J ends lost 7 bases and 2 bases respectively, with 16 bases between them. The CDR3 sequence is 14 residues long. The CDR3 protein is CASRMPGGTYEQYF. The CDR3 DNA reads TGCGCCAGCCGTATGCCAGGGGGGACCTACGAGCAGTACTTC.

The DNA of the CDR3 is TGTGCCAGCAGCTCGAACACCGGGGAGCTGTTTTTT. Protein: CASSSNTGELFF. The chain has TRBV28 and TRBJ2-2; D not resolved. V dropped 6 bases and J dropped 0 bases, with 2 bases sitting between them. This CDR3 spans 12 amino acids. Germline V lookup: CDR1 MDHEN, CDR2 SYDVKM.

The chain combines TRBV10-3 with TRBJ2-7; TRBD1 matches 7 bases. This CDR3 has 15 residues. The junction had 18 bases not matched to a gene; V was cut back by 4 bases and J by 12 bases. Germline assignment: CDR1 ENHRY and CDR2 SYGVKD. The CDR3 sequence is CAISGYGTAPNNLYF. The CDR3 DNA is TGTGCCATCAGTGGATACGGGACAGCTCCTAATAACCTGTACTTC.

The chain employs TRBV3-1 (or the pseudogene TRBV3-2) and TRBJ2-5, with 8 bases fitting TRBD2. Germline CDR1 is LGHDT and CDR2 is YNNKEL (reference sequence). Losses at the gene ends were 1 base for V and 5 bases for J; bases not matched to a gene: 9. The CDR3 extends over 16 amino acids. The CDR3 coding sequence is TGTGCCAGCAGCCAAGGTGTCGGGGGGGTTCGGGAGACCCAGTACTTC. Its protein product is CASSQGVGGVRETQYF.

The genes are TRBV9 and TRBJ1-3; perhaps TRBD1 as D (6 bases). Germline CDR1 is SGDLS and CDR2 is YYNGEE. The V end was cut by 5 bases, the J end by 0 bases, with 15 bases between. The CDR3 sequence is 16 residues long. The CDR3 DNA follows: TGTGCCAGCAGTGCTAATACAGGGTACTCTGGAAACACCATATATTTT. This encodes CASSANTGYSGNTIYF.

V usage is TRBV15 and J usage is TRBJ1-1; no definite D call. Germline values: CDR1 LNHNV, CDR2 YYDKDF (reference sequence). The CDR3 length is 15 residues. The V end was cut by 7 bases, the J end by 1 base, with 16 bases between. CDR3 protein: CATTSREGGNTEAFF. Here the CDR3 DNA reads TGTGCCACCACCTCCCGAGAGGGCGGGAACACTGAAGCTTTCTTT.

V and J are TRBV19 and TRBJ1-1; D is perhaps TRBD1 (5 bases). Trimming left V 4 bases short and J 3 bases short, with 12 bases between. Germline V gene data show CDR1 as LNHDA and CDR2 as SQIVND (reference sequence). The CDR3 has 14 residues. The CDR3 loop is CASSTPGGDTEAFF. DNA for the CDR3: TGTGCCAGTAGTACCCCAGGAGGGGACACTGAAGCTTTCTTT.